The subject of this entry is one T cell receptor (beta chain). Its recognized antigen is unknown. No much larger clone is present one base from it, and per-base qualities are unavailable. The data derive from a study of blood T cell repertoires in COVID-19 (TCRdb year 2020). At the level of the whole study: Collaborator samples came from the United States, Italy and Spain and covered acute and convalescent phases of COVID-19. Where HLA class I and class II types were available, the types were taken from metadata supplied by the sample provider, not from assay-based typing. Samples came from the ongoing ImmuneRACE study (first 160 participants) plus 1,254 subjects from 6 global collaborators. The material from the prospective study consisted of cDNA or gDNA derived from T cells, B-cell-depleted T cells, or PBMCs. Deeply sampled blood TCRbeta repertoires from subjects exposed to, actively infected with, or recovered from COVID-19 were included in the dataset. A freely available public database, intended as a resource for researchers studying the immune response to SARS-CoV-2, is where the repertoires were released. Sample metadata almost always included a de-identified subject ID, COVID-19 status, age in years and sex. Results and caveats for the whole study, not just this receptor: The amount of clinical and demographic metadata varied by source and participant and was provided uncurated.

TCRbeta CDR3 regions were amplified from genomic DNA by means of the immunoSEQ Assay, a bias-controlled multiplex PCR. In the authors' own workflow: The number of nucleated cells in each sample was estimated from the amplification of reference gene primers within the assay. To quantify the absolute abundance of each unique TCRbeta CDR3 rearrangement, sequence reads were collapsed and filtered. For each sample, productive Simpson clonality was calculated as the square root of Simpson's diversity index over productive rearrangements. Here the immuneACCESS table is served through TCRdb, limited to in-frame sequences with V and J called. Missing clones are a known gap in these copies; in checked studies unresolved V genes cover under half, and the rest lacks a known reason. The D gene and trimming were derived from the DNA, and the V and J assignments and clone size from that table. The table for this sample lists about 280,000 clones; about 85% of them were counted only once. Of the sample, roughly 13% is held by the ten largest clones.

Trimming costs V 1 base and J 2 bases, and their ends lie 7 bases apart. The CDR3, cysteine through phenylalanine, is 14 amino acids long. Only CDR3 DNA remains: 42 bases, in frame from the first base. Taken from the germline V gene, the CDR1 and CDR2 loops are SGHAT and FQNNGV. Each collaborating institution followed its own protocols to collect whole blood in K2EDTA tubes. For TCRbeta analysis, collaborators shipped samples in one of three forms: frozen whole blood, isolated PBMCs, or DNA extracted from either of those sample types. This clonotype originated in a human donor in a cohort sampled during active COVID-19. The sequence is built from TRBV11-2 and TRBJ2-3; the D gene is not confidently resolved. Source material: peripheral blood. The CDR3 sequence is CASSLADFTDTQYF. The DNA reads as follows: TGTGCCAGCAGCTTAGCAGATTTCACAGATACGCAGTATTTT.